This passage covers 30 T cell receptor beta chains from one sample sequenced in a study of T cells in Graves' hyperthyroidism and ophthalmopathy. Amplification of TCR beta CDR3 regions was performed using RNA transcripts as template. The HTBI set primed first-round TCR CDR3 RT-PCR. TCRdb re-analysed the multiplex PCR reads in MiXCR, keeping a single row per CDR3 protein. The table records roughly 740,000 distinct CDR3 sequences, 16% of them present only once. Material for sequencing was blood. The source is a man aged 18 to 35 with Graves' hyperthyroidism.

The chain uses TRBV10-3 and TRBJ2-1; D perhaps matches TRBD1 (5 bases). CDR3 length: 15 amino acids. Trimming left V 0 bases short and J 4 bases short, with 10 bases between. Germline-derived CDR1 and CDR2 are ENHRY and SYGVKD. The CDR3 DNA reads TGTGCCATCAGTGAGTCGGGGCCGGAGTACAATGAGCAGTTCTTC. Encoded protein: CAISESGPEYNEQFF.

The J gene is TRBJ2-5, the V gene TRBV28; maybe TRBD1 (5 bases). The CDR3 has 19 residues. CDR1 is MDHEN and CDR2 is SYDVKM in the germline V gene. V was clipped by 5 bases and J by 11 bases, with 36 bases between them. The CDR3 is CASSPPRQNTYEPQNPQYF. CDR3 nucleotide sequence: TGTGCCAGCAGTCCGCCGCGACAGAATACCTACGAGCCCCAAAACCCTCAGTACTTC.

The genes are TRBV19 and TRBJ1-2, with a tentative D call TRBD1 (6 bases). Looked up from germline, CDR1 is LNHDA and CDR2 is SQIVND (reference sequence). The CDR3 extends over 15 amino acids. Between the trimmed V and J ends, which lost 5 bases and 4 bases, there was a span of 17 bases. CDR3 in amino acids: CASSLYRDFSYGYTF. CDR3 nucleotide sequence: TGTGCCAGTAGTCTTTACAGGGATTTTTCCTATGGCTACACCTTC. The whole variable domain, remainder taken from reference TRBV19 and TRBJ1-2, is DGGITQSPKYLFRKEGQNVTLSCEQNLNHDAMYWYRQDPGQGLRLIYYSQIVNDFQKGDIAEGYSVSREKKESFPLTVTSAQKNPTAFYLCASSLYRDFSYGYTFGSGTRLTVV.

This sequence joins TRBV30 and TRBJ1-1; tentatively, D is TRBD1 (5 bases). This CDR3 is built from 15 residues. Germline lookup yields CDR1 GTSNPN and CDR2 SVGIG (reference sequence). Deletions cut 5 bases from V and 4 bases from J, with 20 bases between. The CDR3 nucleotides read TGTGCCTGGCTAGTCATTACAGGAGATGGCACTGAAGCTTTCTTT. Translating gives CAWLVITGDGTEAFF.

This clonotype was observed a handful of times. The gene calls are TRBV5-4 and TRBJ2-7; TRBD1 agrees at 8 bases. J gave up 4 bases and V 4 bases, and 10 bases lay outside the gene matches. The germline CDR1 and CDR2 sequences are SGHNT and YYREEE (reference sequence). The CDR3 is 15 amino acids. As DNA, the CDR3 is TGTGCCAGCAGCCGGGGACAGGAGCTAACTTACGAGCAGTACTTC. This gives the protein CASSRGQELTYEQYF.

In the case of this clonotype: A much larger clone sits a single nucleotide away, making a read error possible. The chain is built from TRBV28 and TRBJ2-2; 9 nucleotides agree with TRBD1. Looked up from germline, CDR1 is MDHEN and CDR2 is SYDVKM. The CDR3 spans 15 residues. V trimming: 11 bases; J trimming: 5 bases; junction bases outside the gene matches: 12. Written as DNA, the CDR3 is TGTGCCGGCACCGCCCGGGGACAGGGAACCGGGGAGCTGTTTTTT. It specifies CAGTARGQGTGELFF.

This clonotype was observed at least ten times. The chain recombines TRBV7-2 with TRBJ2-2, with D perhaps matching TRBD1 (6 bases). Germline CDR1 SGHTA, CDR2 FQGNSA. V lost 5 bases and J lost 0, with 10 bases in between. The CDR3 has 15 residues. CDR3 loop: CASSRTASNTGELFF. In nucleotides, the CDR3 is TGTGCCAGCAGCCGGACAGCATCGAACACCGGGGAGCTGTTTTTT.

This clonotype was seen ten or more times. This chain joins TRBV7-2 and TRBJ2-7, with no clear D. The V and J ends lost 2 bases and 0 bases respectively, with 8 bases between them. The CDR3 is made up of 14 amino acids. Germline V CDR1 and CDR2: SGHTA, FQGNSA. The CDR3 DNA sequence: TGTGCCAGCAGCTTACAGTTTAACTCCTACGAGCAGTACTTC. Translation: CASSLQFNSYEQYF.

This clonotype has a handful of counts. The rearrangement uses TRBV10-3 and TRBJ2-2; D might be TRBD2 (6 bases). The CDR3 covers 17 residues. From germline, CDR1 is ENHRY and CDR2 SYGVKD. V was clipped by 3 bases and J by 2 bases, with 16 bases between them. In DNA form, the CDR3 reads TGTGCCATCAGTGATGTCTTAGGAGGGGAAAACACCGGGGAGCTGTTTTTT. This codes for CAISDVLGGENTGELFF.

In its sample, this clonotype was seen a few times. This chain connects TRBV10-3 to TRBJ1-2, with TRBD1 identical over 10 bases. CDR3 length: 16 amino acids. The V gene end was trimmed by 0 bases and the J gene end by 2 bases; junction bases not matched to a gene: 3. In germline, CDR1 is ENHRY, CDR2 SYGVKD. In DNA, the CDR3 is TGTGCCATCAGTGAGTCGGAGGGACAGGGGAACTATGGCTACACCTTC. Encoded protein: CAISESEGQGNYGYTF.

This clonotype was seen a few times. The chain has TRBV5-5 and TRBJ1-4; no reliable D call. Germline V gene sequence: CDR1 SGHKS, CDR2 YYEKEE (reference sequence). V lost 2 bases and J lost 4, with 15 bases in between. This CDR3 is 16 amino acids long. The CDR3 sequence: CASSLQFGAYNEKLFF. CDR3 DNA sequence: TGTGCCAGCAGCTTACAATTTGGCGCATATAATGAAAAACTGTTTTTT. The full variable domain, in which reference TRBV5-5 and TRBJ1-4 provide the parts outside the CDR3, is DAGVTQSPTHLIKTRGQQVTLRCSPISGHKSVSWYQQVLGQGPQFIFQYYEKEERGRGNFPDRFSARQFPNYSSELNVNALLLGDSALYLCASSLQFGAYNEKLFFGSGTQLSVL.

In regard to this clonotype: A much larger clone differs from this one at a single base, so this may be a read error. V usage is TRBV3-1 and J usage is TRBJ2-7; D uncertain. The length of the CDR3 is 14 residues. Germline CDR1 is LGHDT and CDR2 is YNNKEL (reference sequence). The CDR3, as DNA: TGTGCCAGCGGCCAAGTCGGTCCGTACTACGAGCAGTACTTC. This sequence encodes CASGQVGPYYEQYF.

This clonotype showed up many times. V and J are TRBV2 and TRBJ1-5; the D gene is possibly TRBD1 (6 bases). This CDR3 has 13 residues. In germline, CDR1 is SNHLY, CDR2 FYNNEI. Trimming took 6 bases from V and 5 from J, leaving 11 bases between them. The CDR3 loop is CASRGHGDQPQHF. The CDR3 DNA reads as TGTGCCAGCAGGGGACACGGGGATCAGCCCCAGCATTTT.

Many counts were recorded for this clonotype. This rearrangement joins TRBV24-1 to TRBJ1-5; D gene ambiguous. V lost 4 bases to trimming and J lost 0 bases, with 6 bases between them. Germline V gene sequence: CDR1 KGHDR, CDR2 SFDVKD. This CDR3 has 14 residues. The CDR3 spells CATSEAYSNQPQHF. CDR3 DNA: TGTGCCACCAGTGAGGCCTATAGCAATCAGCCCCAGCATTTT.

This clonotype was counted at least ten times. Here the CDR3 reads CASTPMGLADQETQYF. In DNA form, the CDR3 reads TGTGCCAGCACCCCCATGGGACTAGCGGATCAAGAGACCCAGTACTTC. The gene calls are TRBV6-1 and TRBJ2-5, with 11 bases aligning to TRBD2. The CDR3 runs 16 residues. Trimming removed 7 bases from V and 2 bases from J; junction bases left unmatched: 9. From germline, CDR1 is MNHNS and CDR2 SASEGT.

Many counts were recorded for this clonotype. The chain is built from TRBV28 and TRBJ2-4, with TRBD1 as a possible D gene (6 bases). Between the trimmed V and J ends, which lost 7 bases and 7 bases, there was a span of 14 bases. The CDR3 covers 13 residues. Per germline, CDR1 MDHEN and CDR2 SYDVKM. CDR3 coding DNA: TGTGCCAGCATAGGGGGAGAGGTCAACATTCAGTACTTC. Translating it yields CASIGGEVNIQYF.

The chain links TRBV19 to TRBJ1-4; no clear D gene. Per the germline V gene, CDR1 is LNHDA and CDR2 is SQIVND (reference sequence). V lost 8 bases to trimming and J lost 8 bases, with 9 bases between them. CDR3 size: 11 residues. The CDR3, as DNA: TGTGCCAGTCGGACCGAAGAAAAACTGTTTTTT. Translated: CASRTEEKLFF.

A note on this clonotype: Here the CDR3 omits its conserved ending phenylalanine or tryptophan, so a read error is the likely source. In DNA, the CDR3 is TGTGCCAGCAGCTTAGCAGGGCTAGGACTAGCGGGAGGCTTATTCTCCTACGAGCAGTACATC. This encodes CASSLAGLGLAGGLFSYEQYI. The V call is TRBV7-9, the J call TRBJ2-7; TRBD2 matches 14 bases. V shed 0 bases, J shed 0 bases, and the junction held 13 bases outside the gene matches. The CDR3 sequence is 21 residues long. The germline V gene has CDR1 SEHNR and CDR2 FQNEAQ (reference sequence).

J is TRBJ1-2 and V is TRBV24-1; 11 bases line up with TRBD1. The V segment lost 5 bases and the J segment 2 bases; nucleotides outside the gene matches: 6. The CDR3 is 16 residues long. The germline CDR1 and CDR2 sequences are KGHDR and SFDVKD. The CDR3 DNA sequence: TGTGCCACCAGTGGTGGGACAGGGGGAACAAACTATGGCTACACCTTC. It is translated as CATSGGTGGTNYGYTF.

This clonotype was counted a few times. Possible read error: a much larger clone is one base away. The chain carries TRBV28 and TRBJ1-1; a possible D gene is TRBD1 (6 bases). The CDR3 has 14 amino acids. Germline V lookup: CDR1 MDHEN, CDR2 SYDVKM. The CDR3 region is CASSLSQGRSEASF. The CDR3 coding sequence is TGTGCCAGCAGTTTATCACAGGGCCGCAGTGAAGCTTCCTTT.

The chain uses TRBV12-3 or TRBV12-4 and TRBJ1-2; 10 bases fit TRBD1. This CDR3 has 18 amino acids. V shed 6 bases and J 1 base; nucleotides not matched to a gene: 14. CDR3 amino acids: CASSSPRGQGIFNYGYTF. The CDR3 DNA follows: TGTGCCAGCAGCTCACCCCGGGGACAGGGGATTTTTAACTATGGCTACACCTTC.

This clonotype was detected ten times or more. The chain has TRBV2 and TRBJ2-5; 11 bases are shared with TRBD1. Trimming took 1 base from V and 5 from J; bases not matched to a gene: 3. The CDR3 has 15 amino acids. The germline V gene encodes CDR1 SNHLY and CDR2 FYNNEI. CDR3 sequence: CASSEEGQGGETQYF. The CDR3 DNA is TGTGCCAGCAGTGAAGAGGGACAGGGGGGCGAGACCCAGTACTTC.

This clonotype was seen a few times. The chain links TRBV28 to TRBJ1-4; no clear D gene. This CDR3 spans 12 amino acids. The V end was cut by 6 bases, the J end by 5 bases, with 7 bases between. CDR1 and CDR2 from the germline V gene are MDHEN and SYDVKM. This CDR3 is CASRRTNEKLFF. CDR3 nucleotide sequence: TGTGCCAGCAGGCGTACGAATGAAAAACTGTTTTTT.

This clonotype was seen only a few times. The rearrangement uses TRBV4-2 and TRBJ2-1; 8 nucleotides line up with TRBD2. CDR3 size: 14 residues. In germline, CDR1 is LGHNA, CDR2 YNFKEQ. The V segment lost 4 bases and the J segment 6 bases; nucleotides outside the gene matches: 5. CDR3 DNA sequence: TGTGCCAGCAGCCCGAGCGGGAGCCGCAATGAGCAGTTCTTC. It codes for CASSPSGSRNEQFF.

This clonotype showed up just a few times. The chain is built from TRBV4-1 and TRBJ2-3, with a tentative D call TRBD2 (6 bases). V lost 1 base and J 3 bases, leaving 14 bases between the germline ends. The CDR3 is 16 amino acids. Germline-derived CDR1 and CDR2 are MGHRA and YSYEKL. The CDR3 sequence is CASSQAGGFGTDTQYF. Written as DNA, the CDR3 is TGCGCCAGCAGCCAAGCAGGAGGGTTCGGAACAGATACGCAGTATTTT.

This clonotype has at least ten counts. V is TRBV29-1 and J is TRBJ2-1; D is undetermined. This CDR3 has 11 residues. Germline-derived CDR1 and CDR2 are SQVTM and ANQGSEA. CDR3 region: CSTRRYNEQFF. The CDR3 region has the DNA TGCAGTACACGCCGGTACAATGAGCAGTTCTTC.

Many counts were recorded for this clonotype. The chain carries TRBV6-1 and TRBJ2-3; 11 bases align to TRBD2. Germline V gene sequence: CDR1 MNHNS, CDR2 SASEGT. This CDR3 has 16 residues. Trimming removed 6 bases from V and 3 bases from J; junction bases left unmatched: 8. The CDR3 region is CASRARLAGITDTQYF. The CDR3, as DNA: TGTGCCAGCAGGGCCCGACTAGCGGGAATTACAGATACGCAGTATTTT.

The table lists this clonotype with many counts. One end of the junction fails to match germline, which may point to a read error. The chain carries TRBV4-2 and TRBJ2-7; maybe TRBD1 (5 bases). There are 11 residues in the CDR3. Germline V gene data show CDR1 as LGHNA and CDR2 as YNFKEQ. The CDR3 coding sequence is TGTGCCAGCAGTCAAGACAGAGAGCAGTACTTC. This sequence encodes CASSQDREQYF.

The J gene is TRBJ2-5, the V gene TRBV9; TRBD2 aligns across 12 bases. The V segment lost 4 bases and the J segment 3 bases; nucleotides outside the gene matches: 7. This CDR3 has 16 amino acids. From germline, CDR1 is SGDLS and CDR2 YYNGEE. In DNA, the CDR3 is TGTGCCAGCAGCCCCGGACTAGCGGGAAACGAAGAGACCCAGTACTTC. Translating gives CASSPGLAGNEETQYF.

This chain connects TRBV9 to TRBJ2-3; D is unclear. The CDR3 is 15 amino acids. Germline loops: CDR1 SGDLS, CDR2 YYNGEE. The ends were cut back, 3 bases at V and 0 bases at J, with 11 bases in the middle. CDR3 sequence reads: CASSAVGTSTDTQYF. CDR3 in DNA: TGTGCCAGCAGCGCCGTCGGAACTAGCACAGATACGCAGTATTTT.